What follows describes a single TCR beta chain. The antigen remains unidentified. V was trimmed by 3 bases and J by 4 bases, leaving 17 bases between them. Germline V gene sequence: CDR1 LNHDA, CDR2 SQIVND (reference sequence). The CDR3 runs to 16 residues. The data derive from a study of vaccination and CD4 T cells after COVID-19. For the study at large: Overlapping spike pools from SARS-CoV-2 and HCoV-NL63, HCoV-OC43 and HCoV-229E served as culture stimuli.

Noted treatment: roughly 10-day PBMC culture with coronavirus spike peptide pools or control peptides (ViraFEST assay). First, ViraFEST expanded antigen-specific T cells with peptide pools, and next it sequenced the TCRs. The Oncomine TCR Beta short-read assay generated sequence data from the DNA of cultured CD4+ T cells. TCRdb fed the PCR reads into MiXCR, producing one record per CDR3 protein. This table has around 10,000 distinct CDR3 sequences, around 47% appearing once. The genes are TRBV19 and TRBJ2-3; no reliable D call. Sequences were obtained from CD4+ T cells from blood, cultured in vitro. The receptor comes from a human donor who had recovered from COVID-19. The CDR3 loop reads CASSMGPTTTADTQYF. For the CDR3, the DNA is TGTGCCAGTAGTATGGGCCCTACTACAACGGCAGATACGCAGTATTTT.